This T cell receptor beta chain comes out of a study of shared clonotypes between healthy human individuals. Study findings and constraints: The researchers took only blood, and tissue repertoires probably look different.

None of the donors, who were healthy HIV-negative adults, had recently had acute infections or vaccinations. Remarks on this clone: What it recognizes is unknown.

The germline CDR1 and CDR2 sequences are MNHEY and SVGAGI. This CDR3 is 13 amino acids long. Germline trimming cut 6 bases from V and 5 bases from J; bases unmatched to any gene: 6. Clones were read by immunoSEQ multiplex PCR, and TCRdb kept only the in-frame ones, dropping some. The sample yields over a million clones, 75% seen once. The sequenced sample consisted of memory CD4+ T cells sorted from blood. Regarding subset: CD45RA-negative fraction. The TCR comes from a man aged 18 to 30 in good health. The rearrangement uses TRBV6-5 and TRBJ2-7; 8 nucleotides align to TRBD1. The CDR3 coding sequence is TGTGCCAGCAGACGGACAGGGCGAAACGAGCAGTACTTC. Translating gives CASRRTGRNEQYF.